This T cell receptor (beta chain) originates from a study of CD8 T cells in Susac syndrome. The authors reverse transcribed roughly 0.5 to 1 ug RNA with random hexamers. TCRdb fed the immunoSEQ multiplex PCR reads into MiXCR, producing one record per CDR3 protein. The sample lists a few hundred thousand distinct CDR3 sequences, 89% occurring once. There are 11 residues in the CDR3. V lost 2 bases, J lost 7 bases, and 2 bases lay in between. The sequencing sample was made of CD8+ T cells from PBMCs. This chain uses TRBV12-3 or TRBV12-4 with TRBJ1-4; D remains unclear. The sequence was collected from a human donor with multiple sclerosis. CDR3 coding DNA: TGTGCCAGCAGTTTATCTGAAAAACTGTTTTTT. Protein product: CASSLSEKLFF.